This entry features one TCR beta chain sequence. Authors of the study amplified TCR beta CDR3 regions from RNA transcripts. The TCR CDR3 was amplified in a first-round RT-PCR using the HTBI primer set. TCRdb re-called the multiplex PCR reads with MiXCR, one entry per CDR3 protein. The repertoire has some 690,000 distinct CDR3 sequences, 17% of them found once; the top ten carry less than 20%. The CDR3 extends over 16 amino acids. Trimming took 4 bases from V and 5 from J; bases not matched to a gene: 10. Per the germline V gene, CDR1 is SGDLS and CDR2 is YYNGEE. The sample comes from a study of T cells in Graves' hyperthyroidism and ophthalmopathy.

Sequenced sample: blood. The clonotype originates from a man in his forties or fifties with Graves' hyperthyroidism. The rearrangement links TRBV9 to TRBJ2-7, with TRBD2 identical over 12 bases. CDR3 region: CASSPRTSGVRDEQYF. CDR3 nucleotide sequence: TGTGCCAGCAGCCCCCGGACTAGCGGGGTCCGGGACGAGCAGTACTTC.